What follows describes a single TCR beta chain. The antigen remains undetermined. The data belong to a study of cytomegalovirus exposure and HLA in healthy donors. Notes on the study in general: The study recorded 150 to 200 TCR beta chains that were cytomegalovirus-associated. The classifier reportedly diagnosed cytomegalovirus status with high specificity and sensitivity. Most TCR sequences were uncommon, yet certain public TCRs appeared in many donors.

These donors were members of the approximately 110-subject validation cohort, a group separate from the roughly 670-subject first cohort. Libraries were prepared by immunoSEQ multiplex PCR; TCRdb keeps only in-frame clonotypes and omits some of them. Seen here are 130,000 to 150,000 clones, nearly 90% observed once, and the top ten hold around 9%. Trimming left V 3 bases short and J 4 bases short, with 12 bases between. The CDR3 contains 13 residues. Germline V gives CDR1 GTSNPN, CDR2 SVGIG (reference sequence). V and J are TRBV30 and TRBJ1-1, with D unresolved. This TCR derives from a woman aged 18-29 years in good health and CMV-seropositive. The sequencing sample was made of PBMCs. The CDR3 sequence: CAWRETGGTEAFF. The CDR3 DNA reads as TGTGCCTGGAGGGAAACGGGAGGCACTGAAGCTTTCTTT.